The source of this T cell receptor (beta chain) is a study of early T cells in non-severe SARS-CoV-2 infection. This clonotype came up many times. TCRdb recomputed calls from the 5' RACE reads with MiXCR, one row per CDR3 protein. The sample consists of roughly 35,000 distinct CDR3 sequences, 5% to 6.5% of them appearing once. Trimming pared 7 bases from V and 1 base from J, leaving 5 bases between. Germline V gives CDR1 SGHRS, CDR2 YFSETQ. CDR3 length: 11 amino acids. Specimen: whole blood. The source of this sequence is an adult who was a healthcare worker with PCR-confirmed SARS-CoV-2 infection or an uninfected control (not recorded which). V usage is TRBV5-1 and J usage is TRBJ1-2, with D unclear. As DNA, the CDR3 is TGCGCCAGCGGAGATAACTATGGCTACACCTTC. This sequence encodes CASGDNYGYTF.